The following is a T cell receptor (beta chain) sequence with its context. Its antigen is not yet known. The cohort consisted of more than 650 healthy bone marrow donors. Cohort members were all nominally healthy when sampled, although unrecorded immune exposures were likely present. The donor tested CMV seronegative, placing the donor among the roughly 340 seronegative members of the cohort. Each donor provided a peripheral blood sample, and peripheral blood mononuclear cells were used for TCR beta sequencing. Genomic DNA extraction from the blood cell samples was performed with the Qiagen DNeasy Blood Extraction Kit. The sample belongs to a study of cytomegalovirus exposure and HLA in healthy donors (dated by TCRdb to 2015 to 2018). Study-wide context: In an earlier analysis of several hundred of the donors, around 300 Gb of sequence data and 100 million or so unique TCR beta sequences from about 190 million T cells were reported. A later analysis re-analyzed previously published TCR beta repertoires from 550 to 700 donors and added high-resolution HLA genotyping to study TCR occurrence patterns. Donor age, sex, ethnicity and CMV serostatus were compiled together with the repertoire data. Both class I and class II loci were covered by HLA typing, at four-digit resolution. Across some 400 genotyped donors of the cohort, an average of about 200,000 unique TCR beta nucleotide sequences per donor were sequenced, and approximately 17% of those sequences were non-productive. Genome-wide SNP genotypes for about 60% of the roughly 700 donors were used in a later genetic analysis, which treated that subset as a discovery cohort. A separate validation cohort of 90 to 150 different subjects was used in addition to the roughly 640-subject first cohort. In the later analysis, no new phenotypic data were used to find candidate immune exposures; instead, reliance was placed on TCR beta sequences and their occurrence across donors. Of the 398 genotyped donors, approximately 80% fell in the genetic ancestry cluster associated with self-reported Caucasian donors. To predict cytomegalovirus infection status, the study combined high-throughput TCR immunosequencing, statistical association of individual TCRs with disease status, and machine learning. Roughly 5 DR-DQ haplotypes were handled as single units for association and clustering, since linkage in the cohort was strong. All discovery cohort repertoires had been generated using a single sequencing platform. The study was designed to test whether signatures of past pathogen exposure could be identified by cataloging public T cell receptors. About 280 gigabases of sequencing data and around 85 million unique TCR sequences made up an early release that covered about 640 HLA-typed donors. Typing coverage varied by locus: roughly 629-630 donors for A, B, C, DRB1 and DQB1; approximately 500 for DQA1; nearly 610 for DPA1; roughly 470 for DPB1. The study used immunosequencing to profile the T cell repertoires of about 670 subjects and linked those repertoires to cytomegalovirus serostatus. An earlier analysis of around 540 of the donors applied high-throughput TCR beta sequencing to assess whether each TCR beta V gene segment acted as functional or pseudogenic.

Based on the germline V gene (reference sequence), the CDR1 and CDR2 sequences are SEHNR and FQNEAQ. The CDR3 runs 18 amino acids, cysteine and phenylalanine included. Only CDR3 DNA is held: 54 bases, read in frame from base 1. Compared with germline, V lacks 5 bases and J lacks 6 bases; bases without a gene match: 16. Beyond this particular receptor, the publication reports: The classifier was reported to diagnose cytomegalovirus status with high specificity and sensitivity in both the original and validation cohorts. A later analysis reported that several top co-occurrence clusters appeared linked to parvovirus B19, influenza, CMV and Epstein-Barr virus. The study gave a list of about 160 TCR beta chains associated with cytomegalovirus. The only immune exposure information available for the cohort was CMV serostatus. Because HLA typing was unavailable for some donors at each locus, only the typed subset was used in association tests. Broadly in line with IMGT annotations, most TCR beta V segments showed up in productive rearrangements about 87% or about 30% of the time in an earlier analysis of 450 to 750 of the donors. Presence/absence analyses assumed roughly uniform sequencing depth across donors, an assumption that may not hold. Most TCR sequences were observed very rarely across donors, whereas some public TCRs were present in many individuals. The sequencing pipeline was judged likely to have produced a cluster of highly shared sequence variants as a technical artifact. In this cohort, only TCR beta chains were sequenced, and detectable features were limited by the absence of alpha or paired-chain data. When HLA alleles, especially DR and DQ, strongly co-occurred, attributing TCR associations to individual alleles was difficult. It was suggested by the authors that the approach could potentially be generalized to other disease states and immunological phenotypes. A later analysis found that TCR association rates varied across HLA loci, with DRB1 alleles showing the most associated TCRs and HLA-C alleles the fewest. A further reported finding was that TCR beta sequences accurately predicted the HLA-A and HLA-B alleles for most subjects in the first cohort. Correlated functional status among segregating V segments might reflect linkage disequilibrium, but an unknown experimental factor could not be ruled out. Roughly 17 rarely observed V segments, including chromosome 9 orphons, were excluded from the earlier analysis of 550 to 700 of the donors because counts were too low. In a later genetic analysis, fewer N-insertions in productive TCRs were reported among donors in an Asian-associated ancestry cluster than the roughly 700-donor mean. A later genetic analysis associated a missense DCLRE1C variant with V-gene and J-gene trimming of TCR beta chains, and an independent cohort replicated the association. Because the 87-base-pair reads could not distinguish some IMGT-functional V segments, including TRBV6-2 and TRBV6-3, those segments were excluded. A few of the identified cytomegalovirus-associated TCR beta chains were confirmed in vitro to be specific for cytomegalovirus antigens. Most CMV-associated TCR beta chains appeared to be HLA-restricted in a later analysis, and the HLA associations seemed to be driven largely by CMV exposure. Specific HLA alleles were associated with 15,000 to 20,000 TCR beta sequences at a false discovery rate of 0.05 in a later analysis. Compared with equally common non-associated chains, HLA-associated TCR beta chains in a later analysis were more clonally expanded and had lower generation probabilities.

Library creation used the immunoSEQ multiplex PCR assay. For the multiplex PCR, a mixture combining 60 forward primers for TCR Vbeta segments and 13 reverse primers for TCR Jbeta segments was used. The CDR3 region of rearranged TCR beta genes was amplified from genomic DNA with a multiplex PCR assay. The amplified TCR beta libraries were sequenced on the Illumina HiSeq System as 87-base-pair reads. The source study handled its data this way. A later analysis counted about 82 million unique TCR beta chains across the 670 or so repertoires, and roughly 10 million of these chains were shared by at least two donors. To remove PCR and sequencing errors, raw reads were error-corrected and collapsed into unique sequences using a nearest-neighbor algorithm that merged closely related sequences. CDR3 sequences were aligned to IMGT reference sequences to assign V, D and J gene segments. For a sequence to be retained, at least a six-nucleotide match to both a V gene segment and a J gene segment was required. A rearrangement counted as productive if the CDR3 had no stop codons and remained in frame with V and J, and every other rearrangement counted as non-productive. CDR3 was defined according to IMGT convention as the region running from the second conserved V-encoded cysteine to the conserved J-encoded phenylalanine. In an earlier analysis of more than 550 of the donors, sequences lacking an unambiguous match to a single V gene segment were excluded. An earlier analysis of fewer than 750 of the donors classified V segments as functional when productive rearrangements were above 56.7% and as segregating when the standard deviation between donors was above 5%. A statistical classification framework was developed to diagnose cytomegalovirus status using the catalog of TCR beta chain sequences. A later analysis assigned V and J genes by comparing TCR nucleotide sequences with IMGT/GENE-DB human TR gene sequences. In a later analysis, CDR3 sequences and most-parsimonious VDJ recombination scenarios were assigned using the TCRdist pipeline. In a later analysis, each TCR beta chain was defined by its CDR3 amino acid sequence together with its V-gene family, and reads without a unique V-gene family were excluded. To address suspected cross-contamination and a sequencing artifact, a later analysis removed some 620 highly shared, low-generation-probability nucleotide sequences. In a later analysis, a clonal expansion index was calculated for each public chain from normalized within-repertoire ranks of inferred template counts. A later analysis computed generation probabilities with a VDJ recombination model fitted to out-of-frame rearrangements, and checked the results against IGoR. In a later analysis, hypergeometric tests were used to score TCR-TCR, TCR-HLA and TCR-CMV co-occurrence, with a repertoire-size bias correction applied to TCR pairs. A later analysis estimated false discovery rates by permuting HLA or CMV assignments 20 times. In a later analysis, co-occurring TCRs were grouped using DBSCAN, with TCRdist sequence similarity added in when clustering inside HLA-allele-positive subsets. Repertoires with fewer than 30,000 or more than 120,000 public chains were left out of co-occurrence clustering, as were about five repertoires with anomalous nucleotide sharing. TCRdb limited this immuneACCESS table to in-frame rearrangements with V and J called. A share of clones is missing; checked studies link under half to unresolved V genes, and the rest is unexplained. V, J and clone size derive from that table, while D and trimming were established from the DNA sequence. The data table for this sample lists some 120,000 clones. The leading ten clones occupy more than 0.9% of the sample.

This chain joins TRBV7-9 to TRBJ2-1, and 10 junctional nucleotides match TRBD2. This TCR was sampled from a man between 18 and 29 years old in good health and CMV-seronegative. The sequenced material came from PBMCs. The DNA reads as follows: TGTGCCAGCAGCCCGAGGAGGGGGGCACTAGCGGGACGCAATGAGCAGTTCTTC. The encoded protein is CASSPRRGALAGRNEQFF.